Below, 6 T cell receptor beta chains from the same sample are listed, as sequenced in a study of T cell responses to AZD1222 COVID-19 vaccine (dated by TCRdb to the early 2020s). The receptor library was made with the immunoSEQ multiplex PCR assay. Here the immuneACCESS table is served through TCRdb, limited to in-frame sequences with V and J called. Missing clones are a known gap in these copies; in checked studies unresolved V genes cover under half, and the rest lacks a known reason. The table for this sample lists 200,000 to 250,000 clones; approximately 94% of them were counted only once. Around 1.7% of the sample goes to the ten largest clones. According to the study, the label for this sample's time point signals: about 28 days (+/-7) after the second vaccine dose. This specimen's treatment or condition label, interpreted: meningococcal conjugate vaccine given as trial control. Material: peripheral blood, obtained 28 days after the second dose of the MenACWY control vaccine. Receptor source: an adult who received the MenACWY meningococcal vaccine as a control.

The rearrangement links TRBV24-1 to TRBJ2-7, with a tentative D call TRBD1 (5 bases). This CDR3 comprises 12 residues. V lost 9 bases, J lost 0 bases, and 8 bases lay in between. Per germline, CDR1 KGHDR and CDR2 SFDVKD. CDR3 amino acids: CATSTDSYEQYF. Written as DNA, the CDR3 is TGTGCCACCTCGACAGACTCCTACGAGCAGTACTTC.

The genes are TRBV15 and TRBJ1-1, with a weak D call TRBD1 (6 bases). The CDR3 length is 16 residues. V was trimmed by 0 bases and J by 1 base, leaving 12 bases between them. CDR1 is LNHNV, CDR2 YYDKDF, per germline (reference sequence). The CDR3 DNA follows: TGTGCCACCAGCAGAGATGGGGGGCCCGGGAACACTGAAGCTTTCTTT. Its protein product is CATSRDGGPGNTEAFF. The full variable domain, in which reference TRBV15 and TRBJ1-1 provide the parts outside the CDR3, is DAMVIQNPRYQVTQFGKPVTLSCSQTLNHNVMYWYQQKSSQAPKLLFHYYDKDFNNEADTPDNFQSRRPNTSFCFLDIRSPGLGDTAMYLCATSRDGGPGNTEAFFGQGTRLTVV.

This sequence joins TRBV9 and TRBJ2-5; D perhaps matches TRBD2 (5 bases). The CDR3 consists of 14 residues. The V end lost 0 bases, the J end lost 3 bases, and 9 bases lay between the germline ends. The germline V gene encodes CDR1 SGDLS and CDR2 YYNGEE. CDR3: CASSVGGAKETQYF. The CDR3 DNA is TGTGCCAGCAGCGTAGGGGGAGCGAAAGAGACCCAGTACTTC.

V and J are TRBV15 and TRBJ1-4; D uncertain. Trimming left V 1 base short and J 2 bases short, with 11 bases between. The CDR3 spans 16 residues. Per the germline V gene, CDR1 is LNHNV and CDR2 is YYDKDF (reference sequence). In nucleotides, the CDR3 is TGTGCCACCAGCAGAGTCGGGCGCCGGACTAATGAAAAACTGTTTTTT. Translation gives CATSRVGRRTNEKLFF.

Here the CDR3 reads CASSIGQAGANVLTF. Here the CDR3 DNA reads TGTGCCAGTAGTATAGGGCAGGCTGGGGCCAACGTCCTGACTTTC. The rearrangement links TRBV19 to TRBJ2-6; D remains ambiguous. V was cut by 1 base and J by 2 bases, with 6 bases left in between. Germline V gives CDR1 LNHDA, CDR2 SQIVND (reference sequence). The CDR3 has 15 residues.

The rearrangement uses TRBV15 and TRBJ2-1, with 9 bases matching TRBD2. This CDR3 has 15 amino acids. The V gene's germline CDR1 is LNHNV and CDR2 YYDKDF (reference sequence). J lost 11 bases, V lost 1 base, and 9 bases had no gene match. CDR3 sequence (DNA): TGTGCCACCAGCAGAGTAGCGGGAGAGGTCCCGAAGCAGTTCTTC. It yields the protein CATSRVAGEVPKQFF.